The sequence of this T cell receptor (beta chain) was determined in a study of cytomegalovirus exposure and HLA in healthy donors. The CDR3 totals 14 residues. CDR1 and CDR2 (germline): MNHEY, SVGAGI. The junction had 5 bases not matched to a gene; V was cut back by 4 bases and J by 3 bases. Primers: 60 Vbeta forward and 13 Jbeta reverse. Profiled with immunoSEQ multiplex PCR; TCRdb holds only in-frame clones, not every one. The data contain 110,000 to 150,000 clones, about four fifths of them singletons. On this clone itself: The antigen is not known.

Study findings and constraints: Analysis performed later showed TCR beta chains linked to HLA being more clonally expanded than equally common others. In vitro testing confirmed three CMV-associated chains as specific for CMV antigens.

The sequence was collected from a man between 40 and 49 years old in good health and CMV-seropositive. The chain uses TRBV6-5 and TRBJ2-5, with 7 positions matching TRBD2. Sequenced: PBMCs. The CDR3 coding sequence is TGTGCCAGCAGTTTGCTAGCGGCCGAAGAGACCCAGTACTTC. Translated, it gives CASSLLAAEETQYF.